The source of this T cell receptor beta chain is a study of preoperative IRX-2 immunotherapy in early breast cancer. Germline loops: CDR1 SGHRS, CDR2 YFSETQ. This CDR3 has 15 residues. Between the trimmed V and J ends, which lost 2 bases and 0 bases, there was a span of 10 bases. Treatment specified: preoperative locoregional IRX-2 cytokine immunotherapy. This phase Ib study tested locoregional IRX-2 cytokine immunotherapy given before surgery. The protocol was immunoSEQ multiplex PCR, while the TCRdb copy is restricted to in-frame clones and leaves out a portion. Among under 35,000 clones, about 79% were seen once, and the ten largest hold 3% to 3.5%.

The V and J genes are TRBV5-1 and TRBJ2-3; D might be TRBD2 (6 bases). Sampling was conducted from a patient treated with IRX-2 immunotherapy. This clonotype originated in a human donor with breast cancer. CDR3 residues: CASSLIGGSTDTQYF. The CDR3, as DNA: TGCGCCAGCAGCTTAATCGGGGGAAGCACAGATACGCAGTATTTT.